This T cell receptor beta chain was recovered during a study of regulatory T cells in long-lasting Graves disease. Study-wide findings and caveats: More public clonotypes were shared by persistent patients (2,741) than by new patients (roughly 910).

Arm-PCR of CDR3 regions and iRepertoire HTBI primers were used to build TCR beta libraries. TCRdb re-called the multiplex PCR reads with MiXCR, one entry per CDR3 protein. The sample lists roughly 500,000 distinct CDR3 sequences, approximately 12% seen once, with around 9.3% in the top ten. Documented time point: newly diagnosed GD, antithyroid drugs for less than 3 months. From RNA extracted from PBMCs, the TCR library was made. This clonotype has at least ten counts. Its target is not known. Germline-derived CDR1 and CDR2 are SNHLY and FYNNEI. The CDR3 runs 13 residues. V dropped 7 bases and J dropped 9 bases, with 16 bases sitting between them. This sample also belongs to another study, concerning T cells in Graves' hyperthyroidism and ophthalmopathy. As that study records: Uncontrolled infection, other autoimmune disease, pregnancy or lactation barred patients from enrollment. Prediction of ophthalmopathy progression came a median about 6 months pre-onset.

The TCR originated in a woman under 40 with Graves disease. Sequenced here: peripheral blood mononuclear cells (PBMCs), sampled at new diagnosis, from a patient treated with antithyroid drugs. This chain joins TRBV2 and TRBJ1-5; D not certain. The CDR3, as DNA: TGTGCCAGCACCCGGACGGGGTCAGGGCCCCAGCATTTT. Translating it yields CASTRTGSGPQHF.